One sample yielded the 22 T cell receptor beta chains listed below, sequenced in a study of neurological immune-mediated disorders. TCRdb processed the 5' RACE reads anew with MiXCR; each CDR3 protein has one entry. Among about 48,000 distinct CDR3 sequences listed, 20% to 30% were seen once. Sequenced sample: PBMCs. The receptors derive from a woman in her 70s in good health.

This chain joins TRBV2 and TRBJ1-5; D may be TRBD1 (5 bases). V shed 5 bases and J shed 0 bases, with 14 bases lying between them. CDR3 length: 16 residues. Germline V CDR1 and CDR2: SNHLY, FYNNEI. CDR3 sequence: CASSLQGWGSNQPQHF. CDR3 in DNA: TGTGCCAGCAGTTTGCAGGGTTGGGGTAGCAATCAGCCCCAGCATTTT.

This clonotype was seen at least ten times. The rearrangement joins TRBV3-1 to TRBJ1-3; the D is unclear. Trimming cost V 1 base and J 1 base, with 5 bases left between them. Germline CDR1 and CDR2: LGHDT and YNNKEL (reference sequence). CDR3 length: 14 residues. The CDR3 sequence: CASSQAHSGNTIYF. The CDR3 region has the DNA TGTGCCAGCAGCCAAGCACATTCTGGAAACACCATATATTTT.

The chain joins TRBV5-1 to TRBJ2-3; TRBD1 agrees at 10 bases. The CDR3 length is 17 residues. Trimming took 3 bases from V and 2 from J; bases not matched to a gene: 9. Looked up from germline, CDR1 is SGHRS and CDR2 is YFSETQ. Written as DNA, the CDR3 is TGCGCCAGCAGCTGGGCCACCGGGACAGGGGACACAGATACGCAGTATTTT. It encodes CASSWATGTGDTDTQYF.

This CDR3 is CAWSQTSGNQQYF. CDR3 DNA: TGTGCCTGGAGTCAGACTAGCGGGAATCAGCAGTACTTC. V is TRBV30 and J is TRBJ2-7, with 11 bases aligning to TRBD2. The ends lost 2 bases at V and 8 bases at J; junction bases unmatched: 5. This CDR3 region has 13 residues. The germline gives CDR1 GTSNPN, CDR2 SVGIG (reference sequence).

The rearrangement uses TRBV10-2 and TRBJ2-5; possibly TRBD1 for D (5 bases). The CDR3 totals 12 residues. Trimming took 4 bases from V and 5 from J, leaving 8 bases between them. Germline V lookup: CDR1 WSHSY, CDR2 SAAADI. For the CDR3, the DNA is TGCGCCAGCAGTGTGGGGCGCGAGACCCAGTACTTC. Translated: CASSVGRETQYF.

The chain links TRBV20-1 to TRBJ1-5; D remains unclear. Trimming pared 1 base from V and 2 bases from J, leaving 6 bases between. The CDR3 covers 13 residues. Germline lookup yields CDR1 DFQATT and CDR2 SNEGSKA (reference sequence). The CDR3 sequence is CSARGIGNQPQHF. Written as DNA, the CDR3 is TGCAGTGCTAGAGGGATCGGCAATCAGCCCCAGCATTTT.

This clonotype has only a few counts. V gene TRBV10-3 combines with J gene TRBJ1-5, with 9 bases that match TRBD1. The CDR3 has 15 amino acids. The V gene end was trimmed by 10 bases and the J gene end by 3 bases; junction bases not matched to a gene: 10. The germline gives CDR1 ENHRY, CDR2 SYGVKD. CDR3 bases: TGTGCCACCGGAGGGGGACAGGGACTCAATCAGCCCCAGCATTTT. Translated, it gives CATGGGQGLNQPQHF.

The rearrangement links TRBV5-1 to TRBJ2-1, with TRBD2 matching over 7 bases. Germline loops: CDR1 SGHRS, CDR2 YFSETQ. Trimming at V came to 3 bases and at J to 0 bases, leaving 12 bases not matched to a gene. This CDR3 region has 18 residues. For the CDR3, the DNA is TGCGCCAGCAGCTCAATCCCGGGACTACCGAGCTCCTACAATGAGCAGTTCTTC. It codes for CASSSIPGLPSSYNEQFF.

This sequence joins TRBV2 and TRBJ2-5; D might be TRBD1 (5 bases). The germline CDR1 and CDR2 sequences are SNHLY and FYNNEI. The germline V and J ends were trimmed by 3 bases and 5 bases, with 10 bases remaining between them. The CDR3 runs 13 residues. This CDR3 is CASSDVGRETQYF. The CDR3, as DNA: TGTGCCAGCAGTGACGTGGGGCGGGAGACCCAGTACTTC.

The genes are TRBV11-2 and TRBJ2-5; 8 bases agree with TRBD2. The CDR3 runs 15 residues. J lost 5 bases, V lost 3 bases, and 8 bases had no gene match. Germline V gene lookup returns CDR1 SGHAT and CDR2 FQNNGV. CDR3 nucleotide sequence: TGTGCCAGCAGCTTTGCGGGGGGCTCCTGGGAGACCCAGTACTTC. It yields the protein CASSFAGGSWETQYF.

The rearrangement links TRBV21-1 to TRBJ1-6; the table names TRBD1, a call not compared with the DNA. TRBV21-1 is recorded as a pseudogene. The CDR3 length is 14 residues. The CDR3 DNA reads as TGTGCCAGCCCCCCAGGCCCCTATAATTCACCCCTCCACTTT. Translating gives CASPPGPYNSPLHF.

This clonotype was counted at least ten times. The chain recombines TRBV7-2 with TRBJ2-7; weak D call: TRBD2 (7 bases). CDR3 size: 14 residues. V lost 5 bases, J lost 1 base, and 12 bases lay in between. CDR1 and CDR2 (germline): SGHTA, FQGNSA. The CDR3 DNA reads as TGTGCCAGCAGCGGGGGGGCACCGTCCTACGAGCAGTACTTC. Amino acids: CASSGGAPSYEQYF.

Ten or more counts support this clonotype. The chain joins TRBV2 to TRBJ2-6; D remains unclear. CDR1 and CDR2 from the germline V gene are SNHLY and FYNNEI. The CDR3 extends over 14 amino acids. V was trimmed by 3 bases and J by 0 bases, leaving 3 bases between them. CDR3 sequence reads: CASSDFSGANVLTF. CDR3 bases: TGTGCCAGCAGTGACTTCTCTGGGGCCAACGTCCTGACTTTC.

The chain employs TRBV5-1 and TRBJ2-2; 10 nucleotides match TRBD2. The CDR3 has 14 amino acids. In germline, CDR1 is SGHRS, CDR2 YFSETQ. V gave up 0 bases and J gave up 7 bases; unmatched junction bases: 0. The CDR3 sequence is CASSLGTSGGELFF. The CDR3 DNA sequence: TGCGCCAGCAGCTTGGGGACTAGCGGCGGGGAGCTGTTTTTT.

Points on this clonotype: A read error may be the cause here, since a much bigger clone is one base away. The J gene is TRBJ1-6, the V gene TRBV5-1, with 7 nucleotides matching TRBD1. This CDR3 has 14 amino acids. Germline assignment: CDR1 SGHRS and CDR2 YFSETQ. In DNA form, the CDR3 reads TGCGCCAGCAGCTTGTCAGGGGGAGATTCACCCCGCCACTTT. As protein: CASSLSGGDSPRHF.

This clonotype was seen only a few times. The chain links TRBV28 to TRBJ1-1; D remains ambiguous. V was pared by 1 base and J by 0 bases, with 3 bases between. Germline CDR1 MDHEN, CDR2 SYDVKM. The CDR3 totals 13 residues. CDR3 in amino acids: CASSLSLNTEAFF. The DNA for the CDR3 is TGTGCCAGCAGTTTATCCCTGAACACTGAAGCTTTCTTT.

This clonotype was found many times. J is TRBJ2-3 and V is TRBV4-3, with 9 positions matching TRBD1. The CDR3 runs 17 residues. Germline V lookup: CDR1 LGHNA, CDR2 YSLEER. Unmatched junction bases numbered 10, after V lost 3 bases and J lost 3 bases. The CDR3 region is CASSQGTGGGWTDTQYF. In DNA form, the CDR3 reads TGCGCCAGCAGCCAGGGAACAGGGGGCGGGTGGACAGATACGCAGTATTTT.

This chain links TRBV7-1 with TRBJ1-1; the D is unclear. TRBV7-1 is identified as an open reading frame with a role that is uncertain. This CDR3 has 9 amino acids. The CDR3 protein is CAMNTEAFF. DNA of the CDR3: TGTGCAATGAACACTGAAGCTTTCTTT.

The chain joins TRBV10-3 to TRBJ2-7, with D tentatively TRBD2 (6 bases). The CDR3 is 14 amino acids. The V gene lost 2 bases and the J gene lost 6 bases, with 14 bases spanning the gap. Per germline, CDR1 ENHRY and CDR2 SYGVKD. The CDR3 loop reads CAISEGQGGLEQYF. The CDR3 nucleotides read TGTGCCATCAGTGAGGGTCAGGGAGGTCTCGAGCAGTACTTC.

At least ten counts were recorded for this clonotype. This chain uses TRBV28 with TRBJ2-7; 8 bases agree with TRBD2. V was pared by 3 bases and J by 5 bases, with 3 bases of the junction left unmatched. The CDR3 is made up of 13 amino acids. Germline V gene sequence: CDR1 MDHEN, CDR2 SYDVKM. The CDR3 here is CASSFGSGNEQYF. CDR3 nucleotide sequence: TGTGCCAGCAGTTTTGGTAGCGGGAACGAGCAGTACTTC.

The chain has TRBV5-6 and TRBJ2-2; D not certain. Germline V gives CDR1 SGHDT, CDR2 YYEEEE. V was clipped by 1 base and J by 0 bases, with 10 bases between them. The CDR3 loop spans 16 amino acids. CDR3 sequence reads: CASSLYGSANTGELFF. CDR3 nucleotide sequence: TGTGCCAGCAGCTTGTATGGGTCCGCGAACACCGGGGAGCTGTTTTTT. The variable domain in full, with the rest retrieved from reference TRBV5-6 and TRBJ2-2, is DAGVTQSPTHLIKTRGQQVTLRCSPKSGHDTVSWYQQALGQGPQFIFQYYEEEERQRGNFPDRFSGHQFPNYSSELNVNALLLGDSALYLCASSLYGSANTGELFFGEGSRLTVL.

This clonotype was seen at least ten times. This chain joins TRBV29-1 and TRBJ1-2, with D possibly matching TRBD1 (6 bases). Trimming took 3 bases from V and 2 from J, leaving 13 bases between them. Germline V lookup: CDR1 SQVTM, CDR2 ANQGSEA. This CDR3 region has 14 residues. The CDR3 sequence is CSVDKGGWNYGYTF. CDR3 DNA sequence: TGCAGCGTTGATAAGGGGGGATGGAACTATGGCTACACCTTC.